This record concerns one T cell receptor beta chain sequence. The clone's antigen remains unknown. The input lacks base qualities; no much larger clone sits a single base away. These data belong to a study of T-cell reconstitution after alpha-beta-depleted transplantation in children (dated by TCRdb to the mid-2010s). Background for the entire study: Using TCR repertoire profiling, the study followed T-cell immune reconstitution in a quantitative way in children after TCRalphabeta/CD19-depleted allogeneic hematopoietic cell transplantation.

This specimen's treatment or condition label, interpreted: allogeneic hematopoietic cell transplantation with graft depleted of TCRalphabeta T cells and CD19 B cells. The children who served as transplant recipients had been given grafts of TCRalphabeta/CD19-depleted allogeneic hematopoietic cells. Ends trimmed: V by 0 bases, J by 4 bases; bases unmatched to a gene: 3. Reading the germline V gene gives CDR1 SGHRS and CDR2 YFSETQ. Including the terminal cysteine and phenylalanine, the CDR3 comprises 15 residues. Here the CDR3 DNA is all that survives: 45 bases in frame from base 1. The library was generated by PCR. Sequencing was carried out with an Illumina HiSeq 2500. To normalize quantification of the TCRbeta repertoire, the TCR libraries were built with molecular barcoding that relied on unique molecular identifiers. Starting from the raw public reads, TCRdb applied fastp trimming at Q25, assembled clones with MiXCR and retained in-frame beta chains. Each entry is one CDR3 protein sequence, shown with its most common DNA and genes. In all, the sample holds about 440,000 distinct CDR3 sequences, and around 46% of those were seen once. The leading ten clones occupy 27% of the sample.

Study-level results and caveats: In some patients, the high TCRbeta diversity seen at day 60 was put down to recipient T cells and intrathymic progenitors that had survived conditioning. Hyperexpanded clone frequencies declined over subsequent months; after one year, T-cell counts and TCRbeta diversity were mostly attributed to newly produced T cells. Apparently early alphabetaT-cell count recovery about two months after transplant reportedly relied on only several hundred rapidly expanded clones derived from non-depleted graft cells.

The chain is assembled from TRBV5-1 and TRBJ2-1, with 8 central nucleotides matching TRBD2. The sequence came from a girl aged 2 to 9 with aplastic anemia, due to receive a stem cell transplant. The sequenced sample was PBMCs, obtained before TCRalphabeta/CD19-depleted stem cell transplant. The bases are TGCGCCAGCAGCTTGGAAGCGGGAGAGTACAATGAGCAGTTCTTC. This is translated as CASSLEAGEYNEQFF. With all but the CDR3 taken from the reference TRBV5-1 and TRBJ2-1 genes, the full variable domain is: KAGVTQTPRYLIKTRGQQVTLSCSPISGHRSVSWYQQTPGQGLQFLFEYFSETQRNKGNFPGRFSGRQFSNSRSEMNVSTLELGDSALYLCASSLEAGEYNEQFFGPGTRLTVL.